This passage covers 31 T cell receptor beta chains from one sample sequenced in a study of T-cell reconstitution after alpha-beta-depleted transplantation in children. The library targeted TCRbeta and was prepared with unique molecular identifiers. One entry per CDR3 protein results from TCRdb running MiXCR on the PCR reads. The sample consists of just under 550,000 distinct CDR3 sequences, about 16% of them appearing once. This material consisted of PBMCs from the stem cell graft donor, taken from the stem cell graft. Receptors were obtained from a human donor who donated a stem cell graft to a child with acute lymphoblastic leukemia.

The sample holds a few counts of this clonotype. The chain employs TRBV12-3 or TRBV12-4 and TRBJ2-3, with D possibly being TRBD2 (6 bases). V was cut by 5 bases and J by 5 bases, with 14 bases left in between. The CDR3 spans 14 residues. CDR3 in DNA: TGTGCCAGCAGTGGTACTAGCTTGGGAGATACGCAGTATTTT. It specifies CASSGTSLGDTQYF.

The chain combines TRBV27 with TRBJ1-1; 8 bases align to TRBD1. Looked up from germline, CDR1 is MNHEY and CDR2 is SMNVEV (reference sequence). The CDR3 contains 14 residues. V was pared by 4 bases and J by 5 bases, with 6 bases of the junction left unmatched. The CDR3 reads CASSWQGAGTEAFF. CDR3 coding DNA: TGTGCCAGCAGTTGGCAGGGGGCGGGAACTGAAGCTTTCTTT.

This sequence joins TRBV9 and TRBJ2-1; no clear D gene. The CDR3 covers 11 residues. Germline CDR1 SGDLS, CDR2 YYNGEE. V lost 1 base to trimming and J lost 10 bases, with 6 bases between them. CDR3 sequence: CASSVTAEQFF. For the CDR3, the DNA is TGTGCCAGCAGCGTAACGGCGGAGCAGTTCTTC.

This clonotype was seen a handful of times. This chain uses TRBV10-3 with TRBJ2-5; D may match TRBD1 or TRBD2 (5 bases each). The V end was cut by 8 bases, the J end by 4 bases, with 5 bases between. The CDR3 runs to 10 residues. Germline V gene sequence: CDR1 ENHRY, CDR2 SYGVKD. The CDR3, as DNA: TGTGCCATCGGGGGAGAGACCCAGTACTTC. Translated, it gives CAIGGETQYF.

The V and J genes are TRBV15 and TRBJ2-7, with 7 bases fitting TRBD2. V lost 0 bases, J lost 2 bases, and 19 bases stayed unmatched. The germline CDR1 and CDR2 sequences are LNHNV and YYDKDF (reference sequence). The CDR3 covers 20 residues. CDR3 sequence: CATSRDLGGLGGGQTYEQYF. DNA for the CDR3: TGTGCCACCAGCAGAGATTTGGGGGGGTTAGGCGGAGGGCAAACCTACGAGCAGTACTTC.

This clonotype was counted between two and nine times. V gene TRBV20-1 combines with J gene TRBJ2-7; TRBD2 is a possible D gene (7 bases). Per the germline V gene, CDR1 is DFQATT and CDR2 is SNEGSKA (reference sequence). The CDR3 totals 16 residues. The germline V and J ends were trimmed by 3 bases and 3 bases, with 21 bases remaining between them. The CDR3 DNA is TGCAGTGCTAGTCGGGGGGCGCCAGGGAATTTCTACGAGCAGTACTTC. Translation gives CSASRGAPGNFYEQYF.

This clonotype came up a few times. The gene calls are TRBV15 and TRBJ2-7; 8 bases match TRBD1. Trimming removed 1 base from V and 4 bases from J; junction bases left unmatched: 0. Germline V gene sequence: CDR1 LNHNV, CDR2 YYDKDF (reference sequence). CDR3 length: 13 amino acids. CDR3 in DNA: TGTGCCACCAGCAGAGGGACAGGGTACGAGCAGTACTTC. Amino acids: CATSRGTGYEQYF.

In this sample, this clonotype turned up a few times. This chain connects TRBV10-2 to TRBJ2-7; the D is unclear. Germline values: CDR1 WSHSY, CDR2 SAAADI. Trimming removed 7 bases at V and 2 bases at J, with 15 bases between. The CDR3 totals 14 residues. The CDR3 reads CASTLSVGPYEQYF. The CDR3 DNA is TGCGCCAGCACCCTGAGCGTTGGACCCTACGAGCAGTACTTC.

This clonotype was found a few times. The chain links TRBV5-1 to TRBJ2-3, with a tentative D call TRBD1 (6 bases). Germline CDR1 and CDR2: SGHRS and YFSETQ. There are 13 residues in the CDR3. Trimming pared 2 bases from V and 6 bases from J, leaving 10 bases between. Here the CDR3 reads CASSFVQGDTQYF. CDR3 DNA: TGCGCCAGCAGCTTTGTCCAGGGGGATACGCAGTATTTT. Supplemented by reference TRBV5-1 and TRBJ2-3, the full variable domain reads KAGVTQTPRYLIKTRGQQVTLSCSPISGHRSVSWYQQTPGQGLQFLFEYFSETQRNKGNFPGRFSGRQFSNSRSEMNVSTLELGDSALYLCASSFVQGDTQYFGPGTRLTVL.

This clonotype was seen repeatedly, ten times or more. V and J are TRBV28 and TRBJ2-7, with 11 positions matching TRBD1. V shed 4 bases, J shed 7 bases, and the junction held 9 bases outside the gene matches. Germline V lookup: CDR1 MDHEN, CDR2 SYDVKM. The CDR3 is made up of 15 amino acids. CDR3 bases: TGTGCCAGCAGTTCATCCGGGACAGGGGGATGGGAGCAGTACTTC. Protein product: CASSSSGTGGWEQYF.

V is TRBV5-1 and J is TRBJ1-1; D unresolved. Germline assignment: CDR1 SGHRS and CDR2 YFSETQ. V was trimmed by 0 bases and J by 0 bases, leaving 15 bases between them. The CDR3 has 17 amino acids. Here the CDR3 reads CASSLAVGRVMNTEAFF. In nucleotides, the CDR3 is TGCGCCAGCAGCTTGGCAGTTGGGCGGGTCATGAACACTGAAGCTTTCTTT.

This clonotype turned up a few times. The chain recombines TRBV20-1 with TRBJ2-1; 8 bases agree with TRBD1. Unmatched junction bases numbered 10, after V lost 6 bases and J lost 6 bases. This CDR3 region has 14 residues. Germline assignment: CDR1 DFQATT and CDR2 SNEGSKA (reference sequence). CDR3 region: CSAPDRGRSNEQFF. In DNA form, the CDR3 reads TGCAGTGCGCCAGACAGGGGAAGGAGCAATGAGCAGTTCTTC.

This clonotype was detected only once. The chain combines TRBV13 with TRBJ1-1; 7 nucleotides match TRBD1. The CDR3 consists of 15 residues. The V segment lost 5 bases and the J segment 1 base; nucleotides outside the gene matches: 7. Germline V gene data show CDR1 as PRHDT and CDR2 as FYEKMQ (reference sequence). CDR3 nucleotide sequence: TGTGCCAGCAGCAGGGCCGGGACAGAGAACACTGAAGCTTTCTTT. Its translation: CASSRAGTENTEAFF.

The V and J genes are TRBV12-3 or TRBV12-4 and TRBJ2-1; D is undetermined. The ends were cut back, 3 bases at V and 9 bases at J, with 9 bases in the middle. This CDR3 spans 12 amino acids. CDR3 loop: CASSLGSSEQFF. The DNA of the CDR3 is TGTGCCAGCAGTTTGGGATCGAGTGAGCAGTTCTTC.

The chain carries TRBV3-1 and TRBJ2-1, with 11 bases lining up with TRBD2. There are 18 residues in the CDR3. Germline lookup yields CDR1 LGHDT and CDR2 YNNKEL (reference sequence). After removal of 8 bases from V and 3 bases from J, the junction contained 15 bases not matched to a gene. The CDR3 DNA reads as TGTGCCAGCTGTTTAGCATTGCGGGGGACTAGCGGCTACAATGAGCAGTTCTTC. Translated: CASCLALRGTSGYNEQFF.

The CDR3 DNA follows: TGTGCCAGCAGCCAACTCGGGGCGAACACTGAAGCTTTCTTT. Protein: CASSQLGANTEAFF. The rearrangement joins TRBV25-1 to TRBJ1-1; tentative D call: TRBD1 (5 bases). The CDR3 has 14 residues. Per germline, CDR1 MGHDK and CDR2 SYGVNS. The V and J ends lost 6 bases and 1 base respectively, with 12 bases between them.

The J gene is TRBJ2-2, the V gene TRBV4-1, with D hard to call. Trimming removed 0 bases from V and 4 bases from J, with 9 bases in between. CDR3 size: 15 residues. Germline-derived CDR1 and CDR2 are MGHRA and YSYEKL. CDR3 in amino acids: CASSQEPSITGELFF. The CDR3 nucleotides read TGCGCCAGCAGCCAAGAGCCGAGTATCACCGGGGAGCTGTTTTTT.

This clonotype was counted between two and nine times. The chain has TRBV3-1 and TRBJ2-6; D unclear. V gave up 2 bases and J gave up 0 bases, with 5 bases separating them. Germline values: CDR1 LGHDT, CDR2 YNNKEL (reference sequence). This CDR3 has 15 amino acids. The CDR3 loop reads CASSQRFSGANVLTF. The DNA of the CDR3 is TGTGCCAGCAGCCAAAGGTTCTCTGGGGCCAACGTCCTGACTTTC.

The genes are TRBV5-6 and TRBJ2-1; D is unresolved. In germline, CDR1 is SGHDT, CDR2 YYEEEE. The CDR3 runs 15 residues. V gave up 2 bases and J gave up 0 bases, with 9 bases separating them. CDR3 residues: CASSFRQNSYNEQFF. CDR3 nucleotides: TGTGCCAGCAGCTTTCGGCAGAACTCCTACAATGAGCAGTTCTTC.

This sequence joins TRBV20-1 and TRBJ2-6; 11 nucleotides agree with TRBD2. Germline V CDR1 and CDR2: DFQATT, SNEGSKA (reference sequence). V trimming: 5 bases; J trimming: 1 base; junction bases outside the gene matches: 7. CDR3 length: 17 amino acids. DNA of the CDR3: TGCAGTGCTCCCGGGACTAGCGGACTATCTGGGGCCAACGTCCTGACTTTC. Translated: CSAPGTSGLSGANVLTF.

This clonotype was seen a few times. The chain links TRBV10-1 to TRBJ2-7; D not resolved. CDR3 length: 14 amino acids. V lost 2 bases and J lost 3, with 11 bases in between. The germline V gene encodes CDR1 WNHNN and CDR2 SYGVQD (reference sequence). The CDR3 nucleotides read TGCGCCAGCAGTGAGAAATTCGAGTACTACGAGCAGTACTTC. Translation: CASSEKFEYYEQYF.

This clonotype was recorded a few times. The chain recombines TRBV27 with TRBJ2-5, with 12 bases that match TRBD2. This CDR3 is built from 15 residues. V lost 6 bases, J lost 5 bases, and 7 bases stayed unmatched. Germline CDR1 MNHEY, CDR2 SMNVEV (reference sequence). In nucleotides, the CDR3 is TGTGCCAGCAGCCCGACTAGCGGGAGTCTCGAGACCCAGTACTTC. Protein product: CASSPTSGSLETQYF.

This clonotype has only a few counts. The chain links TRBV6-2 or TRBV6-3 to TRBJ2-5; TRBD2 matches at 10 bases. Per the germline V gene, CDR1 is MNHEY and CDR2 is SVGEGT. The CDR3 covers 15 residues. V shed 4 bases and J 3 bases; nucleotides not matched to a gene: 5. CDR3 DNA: TGTGCCAGCAGTTCTAATCTAGCGGGAGAAGAGACCCAGTACTTC. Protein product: CASSSNLAGEETQYF.

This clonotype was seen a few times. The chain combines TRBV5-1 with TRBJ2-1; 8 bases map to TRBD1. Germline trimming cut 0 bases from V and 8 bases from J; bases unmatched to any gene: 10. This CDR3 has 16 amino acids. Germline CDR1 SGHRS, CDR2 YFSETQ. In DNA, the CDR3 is TGCGCCAGCAGCTTGGGCACAGGGGGTATAGTCTATGAGCAGTTCTTC. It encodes CASSLGTGGIVYEQFF.

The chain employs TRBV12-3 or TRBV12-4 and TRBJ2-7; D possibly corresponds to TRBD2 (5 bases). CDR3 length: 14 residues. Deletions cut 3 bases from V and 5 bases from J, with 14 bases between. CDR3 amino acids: CASSLFGLVDEQYF. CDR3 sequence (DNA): TGTGCCAGCAGTTTGTTTGGACTGGTGGACGAGCAGTACTTC.

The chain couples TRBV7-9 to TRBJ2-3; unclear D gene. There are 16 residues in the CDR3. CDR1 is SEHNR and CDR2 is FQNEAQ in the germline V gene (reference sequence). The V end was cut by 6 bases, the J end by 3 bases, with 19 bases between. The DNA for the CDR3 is TGTGCCAGCAGGGCAACCCGAATATCTGGAACAGATACGCAGTATTTT. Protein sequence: CASRATRISGTDTQYF.

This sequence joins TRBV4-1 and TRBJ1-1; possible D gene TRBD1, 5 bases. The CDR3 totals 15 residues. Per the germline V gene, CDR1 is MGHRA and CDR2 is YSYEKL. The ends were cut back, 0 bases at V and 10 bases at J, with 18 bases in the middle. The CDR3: CASSQDPGGLGGAFF. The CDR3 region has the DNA TGCGCCAGCAGCCAAGATCCCGGGGGACTGGGTGGAGCTTTCTTT.

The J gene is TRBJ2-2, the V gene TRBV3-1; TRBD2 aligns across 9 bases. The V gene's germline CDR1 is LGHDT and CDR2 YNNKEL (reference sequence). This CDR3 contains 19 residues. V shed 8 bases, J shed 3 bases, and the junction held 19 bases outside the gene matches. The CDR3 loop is CASRLSVAGVNKDTGELFF. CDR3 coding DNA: TGTGCCAGCCGACTATCCGTAGCGGGAGTGAATAAGGACACCGGGGAGCTGTTTTTT.

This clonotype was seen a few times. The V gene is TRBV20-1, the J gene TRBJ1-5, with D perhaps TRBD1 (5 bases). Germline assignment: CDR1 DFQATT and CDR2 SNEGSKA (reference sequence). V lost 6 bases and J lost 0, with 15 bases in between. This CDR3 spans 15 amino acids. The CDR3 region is CSAIHPGDSNQPQHF. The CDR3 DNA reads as TGCAGTGCCATCCATCCGGGGGATAGCAATCAGCCCCAGCATTTT.

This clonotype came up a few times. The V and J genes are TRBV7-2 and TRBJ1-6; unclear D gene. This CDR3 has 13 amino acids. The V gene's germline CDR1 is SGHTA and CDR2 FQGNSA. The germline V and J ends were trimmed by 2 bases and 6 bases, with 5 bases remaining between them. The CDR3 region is CASSLFPNSPLHF. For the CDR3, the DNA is TGTGCCAGCAGCTTATTTCCTAATTCACCCCTCCACTTT.

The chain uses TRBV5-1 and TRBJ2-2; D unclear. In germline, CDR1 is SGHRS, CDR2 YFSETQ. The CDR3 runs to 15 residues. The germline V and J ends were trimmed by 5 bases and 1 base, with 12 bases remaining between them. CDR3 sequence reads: CASRLGQQNTGELFF. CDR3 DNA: TGCGCCAGCAGACTCGGGCAGCAGAACACCGGGGAGCTGTTTTTT. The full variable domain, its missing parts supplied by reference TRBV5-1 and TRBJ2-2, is KAGVTQTPRYLIKTRGQQVTLSCSPISGHRSVSWYQQTPGQGLQFLFEYFSETQRNKGNFPGRFSGRQFSNSRSEMNVSTLELGDSALYLCASRLGQQNTGELFFGEGSRLTVL.